Listed below are T cell receptor beta chains from one sample, sequenced in a study of OX40 agonist ivuxolimab in advanced cancers. TCRdb's table, derived via immunoSEQ multiplex PCR, lists solely in-frame clones and lacks some. The sample gives approximately 50,000 clones, approximately 91% of which show up once; about 0.82% is in the top ten. This material consisted of CD4+ or CD8+ T cells sorted from blood, taken in a trial of the OX40 agonist ivuxolimab. The receptors stem from an adult with an advanced solid tumor such as melanoma, head and neck, liver or kidney cancer. Both conserved end residues are part of each CDR3. The D gene is left open where the match is weak. Clone size appears in some rows only: once, few, many, or a class for an expanded clone.

cdr3_aa: CSVAGSAEAFF
cdr3_nt: TGCAGCGTTGCCGGTTCTGCTGAAGCTTTCTTT
d_call: NA
v_call: TRBV29-1
j_call: TRBJ1-1
clone_size: NA

cdr3_aa: CAWRRTARTEAFF
cdr3_nt: TGTGCCTGGAGACGGACGGCCCGGACTGAAGCTTTCTTT
d_call: NA
v_call: TRBV30
j_call: TRBJ1-1
clone_size: few

cdr3_aa: CASSIGEAGQPQHF
cdr3_nt: TGTGCCAGTAGTATAGGTGAAGCCGGTCAGCCCCAGCATTTT
d_call: NA
v_call: TRBV19
j_call: TRBJ1-5
clone_size: once

cdr3_aa: CASGGTAYEQYF
cdr3_nt: TGTGCCAGCGGCGGAACAGCCTACGAGCAGTACTTC
d_call: NA
v_call: TRBV6-6
j_call: TRBJ2-7
clone_size: NA

cdr3_aa: CASSQAGSGTEAFF
cdr3_nt: TGCGCCAGCAGCCAAGCGGGTTCTGGCACTGAAGCTTTCTTT
d_call: NA
v_call: TRBV4-3
j_call: TRBJ1-1
clone_size: NA

cdr3_aa: CASSQNRVGGYTF
cdr3_nt: TGTGCCAGCAGCCAAAACAGGGTCGGTGGCTACACCTTC
d_call: NA
v_call: TRBV14
j_call: TRBJ1-2
clone_size: NA

cdr3_aa: CAWSVGRRTGELFF
cdr3_nt: TGTGCCTGGAGTGTCGGGAGGAGGACCGGGGAGCTGTTTTTT
d_call: TRBD2
v_call: TRBV30
j_call: TRBJ2-2
clone_size: NA

cdr3_aa: CASSPGTVGGYTF
cdr3_nt: TGCGCCAGCAGCCCCGGGACAGTTGGTGGCTACACCTTC
d_call: TRBD1
v_call: TRBV5-1
j_call: TRBJ1-2
clone_size: NA

cdr3_aa: CASSVDTRGVYEQYF
cdr3_nt: TGTGCCAGCAGCGTAGACACGAGAGGAGTTTACGAGCAGTACTTC
d_call: NA
v_call: TRBV9
j_call: TRBJ2-7
clone_size: NA

cdr3_aa: CASSLDLGQETQYF
cdr3_nt: TGTGCCAGCAGCTTAGATCTGGGGCAAGAGACCCAGTACTTC
d_call: NA
v_call: TRBV7-2
j_call: TRBJ2-5
clone_size: NA

cdr3_aa: CASSLLGLAGGSGQFF
cdr3_nt: TGCGCCAGCAGCTTGCTGGGACTAGCGGGAGGTTCGGGGCAGTTCTTC
d_call: TRBD2
v_call: TRBV5-1
j_call: TRBJ2-1
clone_size: NA

cdr3_aa: CSVTSGRLFEQYF
cdr3_nt: TGCAGCGTTACTAGCGGGAGGCTCTTCGAGCAGTACTTC
d_call: TRBD2
v_call: TRBV29-1
j_call: TRBJ2-7
clone_size: NA

cdr3_aa: CASSQSRGQETQYF
cdr3_nt: TGTGCCAGCAGCCAAAGTCGGGGCCAAGAGACCCAGTACTTC
d_call: NA
v_call: TRBV14
j_call: TRBJ2-5
clone_size: NA

cdr3_aa: CASSITEGAGTEAFF
cdr3_nt: TGTGCCAGTAGTATTACGGAGGGCGCGGGCACTGAAGCTTTCTTT
d_call: NA
v_call: TRBV19
j_call: TRBJ1-1
clone_size: NA

cdr3_aa: CASSMSVQTTEGYTF
cdr3_nt: TGTGCCAGTAGTATGAGTGTCCAGACGACTGAAGGCTACACCTTC
d_call: NA
v_call: TRBV19
j_call: TRBJ1-2
clone_size: NA

cdr3_aa: CASTSSGSAGGELFF
cdr3_nt: TGTGCCAGTACCTCCTCAGGGTCTGCTGGCGGGGAGCTGTTTTTT
d_call: NA
v_call: TRBV19
j_call: TRBJ2-2
clone_size: NA